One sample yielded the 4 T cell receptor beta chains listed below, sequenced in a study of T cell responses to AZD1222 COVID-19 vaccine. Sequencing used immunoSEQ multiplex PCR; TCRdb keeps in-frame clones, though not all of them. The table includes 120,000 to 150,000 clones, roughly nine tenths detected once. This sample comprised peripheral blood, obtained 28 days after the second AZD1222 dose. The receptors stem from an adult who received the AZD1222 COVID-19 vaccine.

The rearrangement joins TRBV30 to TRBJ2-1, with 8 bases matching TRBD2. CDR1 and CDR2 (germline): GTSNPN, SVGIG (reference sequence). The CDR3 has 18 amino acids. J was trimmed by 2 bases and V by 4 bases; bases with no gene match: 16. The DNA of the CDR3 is TGTGCCTGGAAACCTCCGCGGGGTAGCGGGGCGACCTACAATGAGCAGTTCTTC. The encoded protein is CAWKPPRGSGATYNEQFF.

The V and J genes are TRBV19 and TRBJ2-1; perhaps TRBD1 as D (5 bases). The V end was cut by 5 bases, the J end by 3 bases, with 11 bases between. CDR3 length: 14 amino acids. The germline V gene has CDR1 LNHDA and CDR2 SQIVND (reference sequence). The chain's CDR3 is CASSVRVGYNEQFF. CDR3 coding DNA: TGTGCCAGTAGTGTCAGGGTCGGCTACAATGAGCAGTTCTTC.

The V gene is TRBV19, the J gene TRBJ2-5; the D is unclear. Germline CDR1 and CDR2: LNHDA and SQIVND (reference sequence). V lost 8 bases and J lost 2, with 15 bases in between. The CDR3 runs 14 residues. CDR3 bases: TGTGCCAGTCAGCGTGGCGCGGCTCAAGAGACCCAGTACTTC. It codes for CASQRGAAQETQYF.

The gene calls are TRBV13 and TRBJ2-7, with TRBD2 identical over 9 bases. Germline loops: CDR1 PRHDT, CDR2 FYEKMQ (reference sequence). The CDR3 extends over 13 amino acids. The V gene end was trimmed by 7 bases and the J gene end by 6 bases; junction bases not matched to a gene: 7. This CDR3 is CASTSGTGGEQYF. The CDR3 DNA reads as TGTGCCAGCACTAGCGGGACTGGGGGCGAGCAGTACTTC.